A single sample gave rise to the 28 T cell receptor beta chains below, sequenced in a study of blood T cell repertoires in COVID-19. Clones were read by immunoSEQ multiplex PCR, and TCRdb kept only the in-frame ones, dropping some. The data hold 97,000 or so clones, with roughly nine tenths observed a single time. The source material was peripheral blood. All receptors come from a middle-aged man with active COVID-19.

This chain uses TRBV15 with TRBJ1-6; 9 nucleotides align to TRBD1. The CDR3 spans 18 residues. Germline V gene lookup returns CDR1 LNHNV and CDR2 YYDKDF (reference sequence). V dropped 3 bases and J dropped 9; count of bases not matched to a gene: 15. The CDR3 is CATSRAGTGPRGSSPLHF. The CDR3 DNA reads TGTGCCACCAGCAGGGCCGGGACAGGGCCCCGGGGTTCTTCACCCCTCCACTTT.

CDR3 sequence reads: CASSLAALINSPLHF. The CDR3 nucleotides read TGTGCCAGCAGCTTAGCGGCACTAATTAATTCACCCCTCCACTTT. The V gene is TRBV11-2, the J gene TRBJ1-6; D gene ambiguous. The V gene's germline CDR1 is SGHAT and CDR2 FQNNGV. This CDR3 comprises 15 residues. The V gene lost 1 base and the J gene lost 6 bases, with 10 bases spanning the gap.

The chain recombines TRBV9 with TRBJ1-2, with D unclear. The CDR3 consists of 14 residues. The germline CDR1 and CDR2 sequences are SGDLS and YYNGEE. V shed 0 bases and J shed 2 bases, with 8 bases lying between them. In DNA form, the CDR3 reads TGTGCCAGCAGCGTAGGGGGAGTAAACTATGGCTACACCTTC. It encodes CASSVGGVNYGYTF.

The V and J genes are TRBV2 and TRBJ1-6; D might be TRBD1 (5 bases). V was pared by 6 bases and J by 10 bases, with 10 bases between. Per the germline V gene, CDR1 is SNHLY and CDR2 is FYNNEI. The CDR3 length is 12 residues. CDR3: CASRAAGSPLHF. CDR3 DNA sequence: TGTGCCAGCAGGGCAGCAGGGTCACCCCTCCACTTT.

This sequence joins TRBV7-2 and TRBJ2-1, with 10 bases fitting TRBD1. Germline V gene sequence: CDR1 SGHTA, CDR2 FQGNSA. Trimming at V came to 4 bases and at J to 5 bases, leaving 8 bases not matched to a gene. There are 16 residues in the CDR3. The CDR3 DNA follows: TGTGCCAGCAGCTGGAGAAGACAGGGGGCAAACAATGAGCAGTTCTTC. It yields the protein CASSWRRQGANNEQFF.

The chain is built from TRBV2 and TRBJ1-2; D gene ambiguous. The CDR3 loop spans 13 amino acids. The V gene's germline CDR1 is SNHLY and CDR2 FYNNEI. Deletions cut 7 bases from V and 2 bases from J, with 11 bases between. The CDR3 is CASNGGSNYGYTF. DNA for the CDR3: TGTGCCAGCAATGGCGGTTCAAACTATGGCTACACCTTC.

The chain is built from TRBV19 and TRBJ1-2, with D perhaps TRBD1 (5 bases). V lost 6 bases and J lost 4, with 12 bases in between. Germline CDR1 reads LNHDA; CDR2 reads SQIVND (reference sequence). This CDR3 is built from 13 residues. CDR3 DNA sequence: TGTGCCAGTAGCCGGTCAGGGCCCTATGGCTACACCTTC. It translates to CASSRSGPYGYTF.

CDR3 region: CASSVGSSIPTGELFF. The DNA for the CDR3 is TGTGCCAGCAGCGTCGGGTCTAGTATCCCCACCGGGGAGCTGTTTTTT. The chain recombines TRBV9 with TRBJ2-2; D call uncertain. Trimming removed 2 bases at V and 4 bases at J, with 15 bases between. The CDR3 is made up of 16 amino acids. CDR1 is SGDLS and CDR2 is YYNGEE in the germline V gene.

The chain combines TRBV7-2 with TRBJ2-5, with D possibly being TRBD2 (5 bases). Deletions cut 7 bases from V and 6 bases from J, with 15 bases between. The CDR3 has 13 amino acids. Germline CDR1 and CDR2: SGHTA and FQGNSA. CDR3 amino acids: CASTPGSGKTQYF. The CDR3 DNA sequence: TGTGCCAGCACCCCGGGAAGCGGAAAGACCCAGTACTTC. The variable domain in full, completed from reference TRBV7-2 and TRBJ2-5, reads GAGVSQSPSNKVTEKGKDVELRCDPISGHTALYWYRQSLGQGLEFLIYFQGNSAPDKSGLPSDRFSAERTGGSVSTLTIQRTQQEDSAVYLCASTPGSGKTQYFGPGTRLLVL.

The rearrangement uses TRBV29-1 and TRBJ1-2, with 7 bases matching TRBD1. Trimming took 3 bases from V and 5 from J; bases not matched to a gene: 3. The CDR3 length is 12 residues. CDR1 and CDR2 (germline): SQVTM, ANQGSEA. The CDR3 region is CSVEGQKYGYTF. The DNA for the CDR3 is TGCAGCGTTGAGGGACAGAAATATGGCTACACCTTC.

The chain employs TRBV9 and TRBJ1-2; 7 bases match TRBD1. J was trimmed by 7 bases and V by 1 base; bases with no gene match: 7. Germline CDR1 reads SGDLS; CDR2 reads YYNGEE. The CDR3 spans 14 residues. Here the CDR3 reads CASSVLAGGGGYTF. In DNA, the CDR3 is TGTGCCAGCAGCGTACTGGCAGGGGGAGGTGGCTACACCTTC.

The chain joins TRBV4-2 to TRBJ1-2, with TRBD1 matching 10 bases. This CDR3 contains 19 residues. Germline-derived CDR1 and CDR2 are LGHNA and YNFKEQ. V trimming: 3 bases; J trimming: 0 bases; junction bases outside the gene matches: 13. CDR3 sequence: CASSHKTPGQGPTNYGYTF. DNA of the CDR3: TGTGCCAGCAGCCATAAAACCCCGGGACAGGGGCCCACTAACTATGGCTACACCTTC.

The J gene is TRBJ1-1, the V gene TRBV6-2 or TRBV6-3, with TRBD1 as a possible D gene (5 bases). The CDR3 is 13 amino acids. Between the trimmed V and J ends, which lost 4 bases and 5 bases, there was a span of 11 bases. The germline CDR1 and CDR2 sequences are MNHEY and SVGEGT. DNA of the CDR3: TGTGCCAGCAGTTTAACGGGGGGGACTGAAGCTTTCTTT. It specifies CASSLTGGTEAFF.

The chain carries TRBV7-2 and TRBJ1-2, with a weak D call TRBD1 (6 bases). V dropped 5 bases and J dropped 7 bases, with 17 bases sitting between them. CDR3 length: 14 amino acids. CDR1 SGHTA and CDR2 FQGNSA come from the germline V gene. The CDR3 DNA reads TGTGCCAGCAGCACCCACTCAGGGGCCGGTGGCTACACCTTC. Its translation is CASSTHSGAGGYTF.

The V gene is TRBV21-1, the J gene TRBJ1-2. TRBV21-1 is a documented pseudogene. CDR3 length: 12 residues. This CDR3 is CASRGLQYGYTF. The CDR3 DNA reads as TGTGCCAGCAGGGGACTGCAGTATGGCTACACCTTC.

CDR3 DNA: TGTGCCAGCGGGGACAGGGTGGCTCCGCAGGAAAAACTGTTTTTT. Protein product: CASGDRVAPQEKLFF. The chain uses TRBV5-4 and TRBJ1-4; 9 bases match TRBD1. V lost 7 bases to trimming and J lost 8 bases; unmatched junction nucleotides: 12. Germline CDR1 is SGHNT and CDR2 is YYREEE (reference sequence). This CDR3 is 15 amino acids long.

The V call is TRBV3-1 (or the pseudogene TRBV3-2), the J call TRBJ2-1, with D perhaps TRBD2 (7 bases). Deletions cut 4 bases from V and 5 bases from J, with 18 bases between. CDR3 length: 16 residues. Germline CDR1 is LGHDT and CDR2 is YNNKEL (reference sequence). CDR3 DNA: TGTGCCAGCAGCCGCACCGGGGGGCTGGGAAACAATGAGCAGTTCTTC. This sequence encodes CASSRTGGLGNNEQFF.

The V and J genes are TRBV6-5 and TRBJ2-2, with TRBD2 identical over 8 bases. The CDR3 length is 15 residues. V dropped 4 bases and J dropped 2; count of bases not matched to a gene: 3. Germline V gene sequence: CDR1 MNHEY, CDR2 SVGAGI. CDR3 sequence reads: CASSSGTRNTGELFF. CDR3 nucleotide sequence: TGTGCCAGCAGTTCCGGGACTAGAAACACCGGGGAGCTGTTTTTT.

This chain uses TRBV2 with TRBJ1-2; D may be TRBD1 (6 bases). The CDR3 has 15 residues. CDR1 and CDR2 from the germline V gene are SNHLY and FYNNEI. The ends were cut back, 7 bases at V and 7 bases at J, with 22 bases in the middle. The CDR3 reads CASTPQGRGDGGYTF. Here the CDR3 DNA reads TGTGCCAGCACACCTCAGGGCAGGGGTGACGGTGGCTACACCTTC.

This clone was seen a handful of times. This chain links TRBV4-1 with TRBJ2-1; 9 bases are shared with TRBD2. This CDR3 is built from 19 residues. The germline CDR1 and CDR2 sequences are MGHRA and YSYEKL. J was trimmed by 0 bases and V by 5 bases; bases with no gene match: 14. For the CDR3, the DNA is TGCGCCAGCAGCTCGGGGGCTAGCGGGGCCAGGAGCTCCTACAATGAGCAGTTCTTC. As protein: CASSSGASGARSSYNEQFF.

Remarks on this clone: At one end, the junction sequence differs from germline, possibly due to a read error. Other DNA variants within this sample encode the same CDR3. This rearrangement joins TRBV10-3 to TRBJ1-5; a possible D gene is TRBD1 (5 bases). The germline CDR1 and CDR2 sequences are ENHRY and SYGVKD. This CDR3 is 14 amino acids long. The CDR3 loop is CAISERQFNQPQHF. For the CDR3, the DNA is TGTGCCATCAGTGAGAGACAGTTCAATCAGCCCCAACATTTT.

The genes are TRBV5-6 and TRBJ1-1; D remains unclear. CDR3 length: 15 residues. Trimming took 4 bases from V and 4 from J, leaving 17 bases between them. The germline gives CDR1 SGHDT, CDR2 YYEEEE. This CDR3 is CASSRNPRTGTEAFF. CDR3 DNA: TGTGCCAGCAGCAGAAATCCTCGTACGGGCACTGAAGCTTTCTTT.

This sequence joins TRBV18 and TRBJ1-5; D is unresolved. The germline V gene has CDR1 KGHSH and CDR2 LQKENI. The CDR3 runs 13 residues. Trimming took 5 bases from V and 4 from J, leaving 9 bases between them. CDR3 sequence: CASSTTLNQPQHF. CDR3 sequence (DNA): TGTGCCAGCTCAACTACCCTTAATCAGCCCCAGCATTTT.

The genes are TRBV19 and TRBJ1-5; D might be TRBD1 (5 bases). CDR1 and CDR2 from the germline V gene are LNHDA and SQIVND (reference sequence). Trimming removed 8 bases from V and 4 bases from J, with 12 bases in between. The CDR3 is 13 residues long. The CDR3, as DNA: TGTGCCAGTCATGACAGCCGGAATCAGCCCCAGCATTTT. Its protein is CASHDSRNQPQHF. The complete variable domain, with remaining parts taken from reference TRBV19 and TRBJ1-5, reads DGGITQSPKYLFRKEGQNVTLSCEQNLNHDAMYWYRQDPGQGLRLIYYSQIVNDFQKGDIAEGYSVSREKKESFPLTVTSAQKNPTAFYLCASHDSRNQPQHFGDGTRLSIL.

The rearrangement links TRBV3-1 (or the pseudogene TRBV3-2) to TRBJ2-3; 7 nucleotides align to TRBD2. Per germline, CDR1 LGHDT and CDR2 YNNKEL (reference sequence). The CDR3 length is 16 residues. The J segment lost 0 bases and the V segment lost 1 base, leaving 4 bases of the junction unmatched. In nucleotides, the CDR3 is TGTGCCAGCAGCCAAGTAGCGGGCCCTAGCACAGATACGCAGTATTTT. Amino acid sequence: CASSQVAGPSTDTQYF.

The chain uses TRBV2 and TRBJ1-5; D is unresolved. Trimming cost V 4 bases and J 0 bases, with 16 bases left between them. The CDR3 runs 17 residues. Per the germline V gene, CDR1 is SNHLY and CDR2 is FYNNEI. The CDR3, as DNA: TGTGCCAGCAGTGTGGGCAATGCTATGTATAGCAATCAGCCCCAGCATTTT. Translating it yields CASSVGNAMYSNQPQHF.

This clone was detected a few times. The chain recombines TRBV11-2 with TRBJ2-3; D might be TRBD2 (6 bases). The CDR3 sequence is 13 residues long. Germline lookup yields CDR1 SGHAT and CDR2 FQNNGV. Trimming shortened V by 0 bases and J by 12 bases, and 13 bases separated the two germline ends. CDR3 in DNA: TGTGCCAGCAGCTTAGAGGCGGGACCGGGTCAGTATTTT. Translating it yields CASSLEAGPGQYF. The full variable domain, rest sourced from reference TRBV11-2 and TRBJ2-3, is EAGVAQSPRYKIIEKRQSVAFWCNPISGHATLYWYQQILGQGPKLLIQFQNNGVVDDSQLPKDRFSAERLKGVDSTLKIQPAKLEDSAVYLCASSLEAGPGQYFGPGTRLTVL.

This clone appeared a few times. The chain employs TRBV4-2 and TRBJ2-7; TRBD2 is a possible D gene (6 bases). V lost 2 bases and J lost 2, with 16 bases in between. The length of the CDR3 is 16 residues. Looked up from germline, CDR1 is LGHNA and CDR2 is YNFKEQ. This chain's CDR3 is CASSQSAGLGAYEQYF. CDR3 nucleotide sequence: TGTGCCAGCAGCCAATCCGCGGGGCTAGGAGCCTACGAGCAGTACTTC.